Below, 5 T cell receptor beta chains from the same sample are listed, as sequenced in a study of T cells after yellow fever vaccination. TCRdb processed the 5' RACE reads anew with MiXCR; each CDR3 protein has one entry. The profile shows some 560,000 distinct CDR3 sequences, under 25% of them singletons. Sequencing was performed on PBMCs, taken 15 days after the yellow fever booster vaccination. These TCRs come from a man between 25 and 39 years old who received the YFV17D yellow fever vaccine.

The rearrangement uses TRBV19 and TRBJ1-1, with D perhaps TRBD1 (5 bases). The V gene's germline CDR1 is LNHDA and CDR2 SQIVND (reference sequence). Trimming shortened V by 3 bases and J by 0 bases, and 17 bases separated the two germline ends. This CDR3 comprises 17 residues. The CDR3 is CASSIYFGDHMNTEAFF. CDR3 sequence (DNA): TGTGCCAGTAGTATTTATTTTGGGGACCACATGAACACTGAAGCTTTCTTT.

This clonotype came up a few times. V gene TRBV3-1 combines with J gene TRBJ2-1; D uncertain. CDR1 and CDR2 from the germline V gene are LGHDT and YNNKEL (reference sequence). Trimming cost V 4 bases and J 5 bases, with 9 bases left between them. The CDR3 length is 13 residues. Here the CDR3 reads CASSPLVDNEQFF. DNA for the CDR3: TGTGCCAGCAGCCCCCTAGTCGACAATGAGCAGTTCTTC.

This clonotype was detected only a few times. The chain recombines TRBV6-4 with TRBJ1-5; D gene uncertain. The V gene lost 5 bases and the J gene lost 6 bases, with 11 bases spanning the gap. Germline V CDR1 and CDR2: MRHNA, SNTAGT. This CDR3 spans 13 amino acids. The CDR3 region has the DNA TGTGCCAGCAGTACGTTGTTGGGTCAGCCCCAGCATTTT. Residues: CASSTLLGQPQHF.

This clonotype was seen only a few times. The chain couples TRBV7-2 to TRBJ2-1, with D perhaps matching TRBD2 (5 bases). Germline CDR1 is SGHTA and CDR2 is FQGNSA. Trimming stripped 3 bases from V and 8 bases from J, with 14 bases between. This CDR3 region has 14 residues. The CDR3: CASSFWSGGDEQFF. The CDR3 region has the DNA TGTGCCAGCAGCTTTTGGAGCGGTGGGGATGAGCAGTTCTTC.

This clonotype was seen a handful of times. The chain links TRBV5-1 to TRBJ2-2, with D maybe TRBD1 (5 bases). The germline V and J ends were trimmed by 0 bases and 3 bases, with 9 bases remaining between them. The germline V gene encodes CDR1 SGHRS and CDR2 YFSETQ. The CDR3 has 15 amino acids. The CDR3 coding sequence is TGCGCCAGCAGCTTGGCAGGGTTACACACCGGGGAGCTGTTTTTT. It is translated as CASSLAGLHTGELFF.